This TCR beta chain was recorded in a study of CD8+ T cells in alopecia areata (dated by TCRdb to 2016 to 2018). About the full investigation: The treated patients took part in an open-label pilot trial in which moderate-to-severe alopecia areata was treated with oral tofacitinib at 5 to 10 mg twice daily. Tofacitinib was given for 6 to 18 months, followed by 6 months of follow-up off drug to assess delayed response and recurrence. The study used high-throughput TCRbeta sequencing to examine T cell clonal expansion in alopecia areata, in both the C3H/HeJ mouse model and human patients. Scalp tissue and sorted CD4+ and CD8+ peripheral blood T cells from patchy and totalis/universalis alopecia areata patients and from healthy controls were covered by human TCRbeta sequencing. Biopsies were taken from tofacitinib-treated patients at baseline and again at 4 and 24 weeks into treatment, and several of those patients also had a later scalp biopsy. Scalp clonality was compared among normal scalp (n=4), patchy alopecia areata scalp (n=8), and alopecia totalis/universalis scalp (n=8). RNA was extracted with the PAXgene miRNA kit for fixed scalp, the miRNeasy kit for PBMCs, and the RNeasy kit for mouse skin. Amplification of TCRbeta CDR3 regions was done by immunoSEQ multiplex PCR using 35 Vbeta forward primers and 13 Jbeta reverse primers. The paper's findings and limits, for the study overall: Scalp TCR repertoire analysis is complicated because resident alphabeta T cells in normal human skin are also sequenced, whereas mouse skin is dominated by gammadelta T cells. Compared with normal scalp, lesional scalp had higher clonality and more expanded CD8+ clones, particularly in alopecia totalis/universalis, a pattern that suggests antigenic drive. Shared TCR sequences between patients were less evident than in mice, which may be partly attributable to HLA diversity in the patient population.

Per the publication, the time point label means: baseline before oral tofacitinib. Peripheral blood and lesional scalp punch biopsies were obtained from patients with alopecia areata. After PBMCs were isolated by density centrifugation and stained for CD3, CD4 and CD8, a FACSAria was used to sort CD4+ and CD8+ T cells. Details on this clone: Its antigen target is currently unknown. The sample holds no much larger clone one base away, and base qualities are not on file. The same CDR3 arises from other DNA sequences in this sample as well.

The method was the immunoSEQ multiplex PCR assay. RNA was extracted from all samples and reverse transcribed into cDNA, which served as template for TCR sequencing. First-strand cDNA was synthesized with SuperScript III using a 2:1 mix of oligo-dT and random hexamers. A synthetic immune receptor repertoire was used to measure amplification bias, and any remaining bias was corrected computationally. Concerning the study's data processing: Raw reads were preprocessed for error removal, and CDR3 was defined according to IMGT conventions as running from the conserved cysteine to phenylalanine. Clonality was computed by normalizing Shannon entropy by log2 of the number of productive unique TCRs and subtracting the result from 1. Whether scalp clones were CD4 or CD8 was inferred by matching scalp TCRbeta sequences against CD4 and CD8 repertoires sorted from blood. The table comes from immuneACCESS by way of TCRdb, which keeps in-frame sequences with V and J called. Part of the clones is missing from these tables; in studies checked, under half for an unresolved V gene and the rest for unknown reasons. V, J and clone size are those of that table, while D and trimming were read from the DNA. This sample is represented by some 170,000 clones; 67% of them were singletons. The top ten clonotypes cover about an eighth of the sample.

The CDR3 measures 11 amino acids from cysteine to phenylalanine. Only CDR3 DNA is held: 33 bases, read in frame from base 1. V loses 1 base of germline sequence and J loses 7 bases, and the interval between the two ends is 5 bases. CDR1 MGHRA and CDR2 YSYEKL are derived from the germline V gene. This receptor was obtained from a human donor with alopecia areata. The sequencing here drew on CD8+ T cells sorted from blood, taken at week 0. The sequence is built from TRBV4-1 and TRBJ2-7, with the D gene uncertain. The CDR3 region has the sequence CASSQGREQYF. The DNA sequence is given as TGCGCCAGCAGCCAAGGACGGGAGCAGTACTTC.